This T cell receptor (beta chain) was sequenced in a study of CD8+CD57+ T cells in acquired aplastic anemia. As for the study in general: Each DNA sample taken from sorted CD4+ and CD8+ cells came to around 3.4 ug on average. Whole-study results and caveats: Patients were compared with controls for CD8+ Simpson's diversity, and no significant difference emerged.

Note on this clonotype: What it binds is unknown.

All patients picked for sequencing had shown, by flow cytometry, an expansion of CD8+CD57+ cells. As a group, the patients uniformly had severe acquired aplastic anemia. No therapy was given to patients before blood sampling. The CDR3 length is 16 residues. With V trimmed by 3 bases and J by 0 bases, 5 bases remained unmatched. Germline CDR1 is MGHDK and CDR2 is SYGVNS. Both TCR beta VDJ combination and CDR3 sequence profiling were carried out. Genomic DNA was the template for this profiling. TCRdb passed the reads through MiXCR, listing each CDR3 protein once. The data contain 150,000 to 200,000 distinct CDR3 sequences, under 55% of them seen just once; the ten biggest clones take up approximately 1%.

The J gene is TRBJ1-5, the V gene TRBV25-1; 7 nucleotides align to TRBD1. Sequencing was performed on sorted CD4+, CD8+, or CD8+CD57+ T cells (not recorded which) from PBMCs. This receptor was taken from a human donor with aplastic anemia. The CDR3 reads CASSEGDSYSNQPQHF. CDR3 nucleotides: TGTGCCAGCAGTGAGGGGGACAGTTATAGCAATCAGCCCCAGCATTTT.